This T cell receptor (beta chain) was identified in a study of T cells in Graves' hyperthyroidism and ophthalmopathy. General study results and limits: Ophthalmopathy was identified by the model a median about 6 months ahead of onset.

Regions amplified from RNA transcripts were the TCR beta CDR3 regions. Using the HTBI primer set, a first-round RT-PCR was run on the TCR CDR3. TCRdb fed the multiplex PCR reads into MiXCR, producing one record per CDR3 protein. This repertoire shows just under 750,000 distinct CDR3 sequences, 30% to 40% found once; its top ten account for around 30%. Germline CDR1 and CDR2: MGHRA and YSYEKL. Trimming at V came to 4 bases and at J to 4 bases, leaving 3 bases not matched to a gene. The CDR3 has 15 amino acids. Patients were excluded because of uncontrolled infection, other autoimmune disease, pregnancy or lactation. Clinical symptoms, serum thyroxine and TRAb, thyroid ultrasound and orbital computed tomography were used for the diagnoses. This clonotype was found a few times. Its antigen remains unidentified.

The receptor was isolated from a woman aged 40 to 49 with Graves' hyperthyroidism. Sequencing was done on a sample of blood. The V gene is TRBV4-1, the J gene TRBJ2-6; TRBD1 aligns across 8 bases. For the CDR3, the DNA is TGCGCCAGCAGCCCCAGGGGGCCAGGGGCCAACGTCCTGACTTTC. It translates to CASSPRGPGANVLTF.